This TCR beta chain was identified during a study of blood T cell repertoires in COVID-19. The junction had 5 bases not matched to a gene; V was cut back by 2 bases and J by 1 base. The germline CDR1 and CDR2 sequences are SGHRS and YFSETQ. This CDR3 is built from 17 residues. Clones were sequenced by immunoSEQ multiplex PCR, and TCRdb holds only the in-frame ones, with some missing. The sample yields about 190,000 clones, roughly 83% seen once. This TCR derives from a young woman who had recovered from COVID-19. V is TRBV5-1 and J is TRBJ2-7; 14 nucleotides align to TRBD2. Input material: PBMCs or T cells enriched from blood (not recorded which). This CDR3 reads CASSFGLAGGASYEQYV. CDR3 in DNA: TGCGCCAGCAGCTTTGGACTAGCGGGGGGTGCGTCCTACGAGCAGTACGTC.